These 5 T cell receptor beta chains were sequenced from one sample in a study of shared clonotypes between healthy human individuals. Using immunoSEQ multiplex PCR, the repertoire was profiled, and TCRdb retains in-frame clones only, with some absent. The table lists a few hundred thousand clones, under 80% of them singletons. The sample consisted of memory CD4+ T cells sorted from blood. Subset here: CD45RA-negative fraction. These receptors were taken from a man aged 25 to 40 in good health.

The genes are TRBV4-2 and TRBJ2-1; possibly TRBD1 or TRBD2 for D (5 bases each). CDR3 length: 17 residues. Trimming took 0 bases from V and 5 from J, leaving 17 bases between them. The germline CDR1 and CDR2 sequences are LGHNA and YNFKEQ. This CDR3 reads CASSQDSGWGLNNEQFF. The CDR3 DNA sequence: TGTGCCAGCAGCCAAGATTCCGGATGGGGGTTAAACAATGAGCAGTTCTTC.

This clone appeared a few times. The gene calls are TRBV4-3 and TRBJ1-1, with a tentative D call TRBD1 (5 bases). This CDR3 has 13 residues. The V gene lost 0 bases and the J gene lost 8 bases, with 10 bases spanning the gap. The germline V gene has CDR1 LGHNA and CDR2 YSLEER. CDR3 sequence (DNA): TGCGCCAGCAGCCAAGATTGGGGACGAGAAGCTTTCTTT. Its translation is CASSQDWGREAFF.

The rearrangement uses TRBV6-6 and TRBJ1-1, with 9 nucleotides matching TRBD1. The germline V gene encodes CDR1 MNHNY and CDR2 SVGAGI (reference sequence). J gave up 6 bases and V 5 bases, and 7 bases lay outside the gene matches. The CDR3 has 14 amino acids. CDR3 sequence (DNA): TGTGCCAGCAGTCGGCCGGGACAGGGTGCTGAAGCTTTCTTT. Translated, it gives CASSRPGQGAEAFF.

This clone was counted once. This CDR3 is CASSLREGRYNEQFF. DNA of the CDR3: TGTGCCAGCAGCTTGCGGGAGGGCCGCTACAATGAGCAGTTCTTC. The chain is built from TRBV7-2 and TRBJ2-1; 9 bases map to TRBD2. This CDR3 region has 15 residues. V trimming: 3 bases; J trimming: 3 bases; junction bases outside the gene matches: 3. The V gene's germline CDR1 is SGHTA and CDR2 FQGNSA.

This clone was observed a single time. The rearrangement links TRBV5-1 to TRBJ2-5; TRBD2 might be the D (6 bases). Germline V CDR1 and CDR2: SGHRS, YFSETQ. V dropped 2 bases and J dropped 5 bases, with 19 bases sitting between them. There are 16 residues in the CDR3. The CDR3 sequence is CASSLFGDSGWETQYF. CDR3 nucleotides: TGCGCCAGCAGCTTATTTGGGGACTCGGGTTGGGAGACCCAGTACTTC.